One T cell receptor (beta chain) is described in this entry. The sample belongs to a study of blood T cell repertoires in COVID-19. Study-level information: The United States, Italy and Spain supplied acute and convalescent COVID-19 samples. Sample material is recorded as cDNA or gDNA derived from T cells, B-cell-depleted T cells, or PBMCs.

Germline V gene lookup returns CDR1 LNHDA and CDR2 SQIVND (reference sequence). Between the trimmed V and J ends, which lost 3 bases and 1 base, there was a span of 7 bases. CDR3 size: 14 residues. Study processing details: Reference gene primer amplification yielded estimated nucleated cell counts. Some clones are missing from TCRdb's copy, which holds only in-frame ones; the method was immunoSEQ multiplex PCR. That table supplies the V and J calls and clone size; D and trimming were determined from the DNA. The sample has 200,000 to 250,000 clones, 89% seen once. The sequencing sample was made of peripheral blood. The genes are TRBV19 and TRBJ1-5, with D tentatively TRBD1 (6 bases). The clonotype originates from a woman in her forties with acute or convalescent COVID-19. CDR3 region: CASSITGSNQPQHF. CDR3 DNA: TGTGCCAGTAGTATCACAGGGAGCAATCAGCCCCAGCATTTT.